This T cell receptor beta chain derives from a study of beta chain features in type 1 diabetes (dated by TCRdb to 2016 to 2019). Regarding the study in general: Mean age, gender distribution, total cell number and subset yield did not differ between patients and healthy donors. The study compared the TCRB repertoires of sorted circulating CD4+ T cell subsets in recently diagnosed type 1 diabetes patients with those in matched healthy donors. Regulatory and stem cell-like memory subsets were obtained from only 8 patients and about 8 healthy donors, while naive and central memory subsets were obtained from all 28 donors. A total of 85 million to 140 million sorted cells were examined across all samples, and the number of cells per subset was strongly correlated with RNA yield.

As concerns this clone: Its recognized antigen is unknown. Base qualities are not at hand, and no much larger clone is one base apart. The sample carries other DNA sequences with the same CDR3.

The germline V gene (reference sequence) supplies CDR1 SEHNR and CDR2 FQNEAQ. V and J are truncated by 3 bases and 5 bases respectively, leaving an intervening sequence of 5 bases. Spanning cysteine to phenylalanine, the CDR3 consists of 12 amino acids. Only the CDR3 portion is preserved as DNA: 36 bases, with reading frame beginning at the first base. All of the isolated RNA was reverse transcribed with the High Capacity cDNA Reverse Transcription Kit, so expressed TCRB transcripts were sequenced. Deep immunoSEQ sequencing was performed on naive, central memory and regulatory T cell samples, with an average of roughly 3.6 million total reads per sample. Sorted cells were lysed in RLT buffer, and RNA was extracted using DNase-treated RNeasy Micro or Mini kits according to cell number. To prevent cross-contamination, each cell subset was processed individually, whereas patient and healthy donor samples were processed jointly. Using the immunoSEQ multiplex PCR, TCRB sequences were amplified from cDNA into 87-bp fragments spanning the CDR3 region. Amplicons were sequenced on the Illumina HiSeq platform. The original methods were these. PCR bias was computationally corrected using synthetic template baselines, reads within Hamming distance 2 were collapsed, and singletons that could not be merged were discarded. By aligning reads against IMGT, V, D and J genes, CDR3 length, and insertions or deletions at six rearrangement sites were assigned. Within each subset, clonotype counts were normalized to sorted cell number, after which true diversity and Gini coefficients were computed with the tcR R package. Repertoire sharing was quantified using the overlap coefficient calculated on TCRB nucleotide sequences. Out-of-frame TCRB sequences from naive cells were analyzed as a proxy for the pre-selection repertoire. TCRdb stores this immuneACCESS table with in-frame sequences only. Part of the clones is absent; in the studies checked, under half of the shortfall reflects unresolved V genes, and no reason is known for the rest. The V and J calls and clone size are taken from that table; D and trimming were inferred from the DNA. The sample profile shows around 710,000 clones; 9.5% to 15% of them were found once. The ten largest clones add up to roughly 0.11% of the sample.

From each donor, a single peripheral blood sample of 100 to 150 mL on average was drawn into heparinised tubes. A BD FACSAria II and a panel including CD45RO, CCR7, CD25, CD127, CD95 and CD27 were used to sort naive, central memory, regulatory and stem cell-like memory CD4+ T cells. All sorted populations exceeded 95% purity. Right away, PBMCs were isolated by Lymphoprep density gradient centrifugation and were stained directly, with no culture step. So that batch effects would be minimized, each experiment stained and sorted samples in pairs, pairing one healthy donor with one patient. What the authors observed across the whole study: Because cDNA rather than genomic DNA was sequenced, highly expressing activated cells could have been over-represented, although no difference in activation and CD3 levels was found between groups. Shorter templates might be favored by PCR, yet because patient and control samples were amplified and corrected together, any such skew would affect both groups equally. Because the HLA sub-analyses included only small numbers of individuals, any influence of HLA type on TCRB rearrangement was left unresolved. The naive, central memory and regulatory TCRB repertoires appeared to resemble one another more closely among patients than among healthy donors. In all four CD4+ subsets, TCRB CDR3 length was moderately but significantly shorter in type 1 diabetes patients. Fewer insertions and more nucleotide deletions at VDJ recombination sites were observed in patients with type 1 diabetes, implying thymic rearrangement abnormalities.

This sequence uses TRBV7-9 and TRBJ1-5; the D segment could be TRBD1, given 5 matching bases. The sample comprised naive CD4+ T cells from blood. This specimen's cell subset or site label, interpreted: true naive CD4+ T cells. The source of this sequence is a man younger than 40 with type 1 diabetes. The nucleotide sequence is TGTGCCAGCAGCTTGGGGGATCAGCCCCAGCATTTT. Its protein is CASSLGDQPQHF.